This entry lists 15 T cell receptor beta chains sequenced from one sample in a study of cytomegalovirus exposure and HLA in healthy donors. Both 60 Vbeta primers and 13 Jbeta primers went into the PCR. Some clones are missing from TCRdb's copy, which holds only in-frame ones; the method was immunoSEQ multiplex PCR. The profile shows 50,000 to 70,000 clones, 75% to 85% of them singletons. Sequenced input: PBMCs. The receptors here all came from a woman aged 40 to 49 in good health and CMV-seronegative.

This clone was detected only once. This sequence joins TRBV10-1 and TRBJ2-1, with 12 nucleotides matching TRBD2. CDR3 length: 18 residues. From germline, CDR1 is WNHNN and CDR2 SYGVQD (reference sequence). Trimming removed 0 bases from V and 10 bases from J; junction bases left unmatched: 13. The DNA of the CDR3 is TGCGCCAGCAGTGAGTCGCAGTCTTCTAGCGGGAGGGCCAAGGAGCAGTTCTTC. Amino acid sequence: CASSESQSSSGRAKEQFF.

The chain recombines TRBV6-5 with TRBJ2-7; D remains unclear. Germline CDR1 MNHEY, CDR2 SVGAGI. V lost 0 bases and J lost 3, with 12 bases in between. The CDR3 spans 15 residues. Written as DNA, the CDR3 is TGTGCCAGCAGTTACTCGAGAGCGACTCTCTACGAGCAGTACTTC. It is translated as CASSYSRATLYEQYF.

The chain has TRBV5-5 and TRBJ1-1; no clear D. The CDR3 spans 17 residues. Deletions cut 1 base from V and 0 bases from J, with 16 bases between. The germline gives CDR1 SGHKS, CDR2 YYEKEE (reference sequence). CDR3 protein: CASSLQEAGYMNTEAFF. In DNA, the CDR3 is TGTGCCAGCAGCTTGCAGGAGGCCGGGTACATGAACACTGAAGCTTTCTTT.

The chain joins TRBV4-1 to TRBJ1-5, with 8 positions matching TRBD1. Germline V gene lookup returns CDR1 MGHRA and CDR2 YSYEKL. The CDR3 sequence is 17 residues long. Germline trimming cut 4 bases from V and 4 bases from J; bases unmatched to any gene: 12. This CDR3 reads CASSPALLDRENQPQHF. Here the CDR3 DNA reads TGCGCCAGCAGCCCCGCCCTACTGGACAGGGAGAATCAGCCCCAGCATTTT.

The CDR3 coding sequence is TGTGCCAGCAGCCCCCTGTCGGGGGGCTACGAGCAGTACTTC. Encoded protein: CASSPLSGGYEQYF. This sequence joins TRBV7-6 and TRBJ2-7, with 7 nucleotides matching TRBD2. Germline V gene sequence: CDR1 SGHVS, CDR2 FNYEAQ. Trimming cost V 5 bases and J 3 bases; bases outside gene matches: 7. The CDR3 is 14 residues long.

The CDR3: CASSPPTASAYEQYF. CDR3 nucleotide sequence: TGTGCCAGCAGTCCCCCGACAGCGAGCGCCTACGAGCAGTACTTC. The chain links TRBV28 to TRBJ2-7, with D possibly matching TRBD1 (5 bases). The CDR3 consists of 15 residues. Germline V gene data show CDR1 as MDHEN and CDR2 as SYDVKM. V was cut by 5 bases and J by 2 bases, with 16 bases left in between. The entire variable domain, with the rest obtained from reference TRBV28 and TRBJ2-7, is as follows: DVKVTQSSRYLVKRTGEKVFLECVQDMDHENMFWYRQDPGLGLRLIYFSYDVKMKEKGDIPEGYSVSREKKERFSLILESASTNQTSMYLCASSPPTASAYEQYFGPGTRLTVT.

This clone occurred once. The chain uses TRBV28 and TRBJ1-4; D not resolved. Between the trimmed V and J ends, which lost 5 bases and 7 bases, there was a span of 11 bases. This CDR3 comprises 13 residues. CDR1 is MDHEN, CDR2 SYDVKM, per germline. This CDR3 is CASSRGLSEKLFF. The CDR3 nucleotides are TGTGCCAGCAGTAGAGGGCTATCTGAAAAACTGTTTTTT.

The V gene is TRBV4-1, the J gene TRBJ2-7; TRBD2 matches 7 bases. V lost 1 base and J lost 2; bases outside the gene matches: 8. This CDR3 contains 16 residues. Looked up from germline, CDR1 is MGHRA and CDR2 is YSYEKL. CDR3 in amino acids: CASSQGLAGAAYEQYF. In nucleotides, the CDR3 is TGCGCCAGCAGCCAAGGCTTGGCGGGAGCAGCCTACGAGCAGTACTTC.

This chain joins TRBV7-9 and TRBJ2-7, with TRBD2 identical over 8 bases. The CDR3 is made up of 14 amino acids. After removal of 8 bases from V and 3 bases from J, the junction contained 9 bases not matched to a gene. The germline V gene encodes CDR1 SEHNR and CDR2 FQNEAQ (reference sequence). Written as DNA, the CDR3 is TGTGCCAGCGAGCGGAGCGGGAGTGTCTACGAGCAGTACTTC. This sequence encodes CASERSGSVYEQYF.

Only a few counts were recorded for this clone. CDR3 amino acids: CASSFPSGITYQETQYF. CDR3 DNA sequence: TGTGCCAGCAGTTTCCCTAGCGGGATTACGTACCAAGAGACCCAGTACTTC. This chain uses TRBV28 with TRBJ2-5, with 9 bases lining up with TRBD2. V lost 3 bases and J lost 0; bases outside the gene matches: 8. CDR1 is MDHEN and CDR2 is SYDVKM in the germline V gene. The CDR3 runs to 17 residues.

Only a few counts were recorded for this clone. The gene calls are TRBV27 and TRBJ1-1, with D tentatively TRBD1 (6 bases). The CDR3 has 14 residues. From germline, CDR1 is MNHEY and CDR2 SMNVEV (reference sequence). V shed 5 bases and J shed 2 bases, with 12 bases lying between them. CDR3 DNA sequence: TGTGCCAGCAGTGTATGGGGGCTTAACACTGAAGCTTTCTTT. It encodes CASSVWGLNTEAFF.

The chain is built from TRBV27 and TRBJ2-1; 8 bases agree with TRBD2. Germline values: CDR1 MNHEY, CDR2 SMNVEV (reference sequence). The CDR3 runs to 20 residues. The junction had 17 bases not matched to a gene; V was cut back by 4 bases and J by 0 bases. The CDR3 protein is CASSSPRRAGGQSSYNEQFF. In nucleotides, the CDR3 is TGTGCCAGCAGTTCCCCCCGGAGGGCGGGAGGACAAAGCTCCTACAATGAGCAGTTCTTC.

The V gene is TRBV7-9, the J gene TRBJ2-2; D not resolved. This CDR3 comprises 14 residues. The V gene lost 4 bases and the J gene lost 0 bases, with 6 bases spanning the gap. Germline loops: CDR1 SEHNR, CDR2 FQNEAQ (reference sequence). The CDR3 DNA reads as TGTGCCAGCAGCTCGTCCCCGAACACCGGGGAGCTGTTTTTT. Encoded protein: CASSSSPNTGELFF.

The chain has TRBV4-1 and TRBJ2-7; the D is unclear. Between the trimmed V and J ends, which lost 3 bases and 0 bases, there was a span of 9 bases. This CDR3 has 14 residues. Germline-derived CDR1 and CDR2 are MGHRA and YSYEKL. The CDR3 region is CASSHPRNSYEQYF. For the CDR3, the DNA is TGCGCCAGCAGCCACCCGCGGAACTCCTACGAGCAGTACTTC.

The V call is TRBV29-1, the J call TRBJ2-1; perhaps TRBD1 as D (6 bases). Germline V CDR1 and CDR2: SQVTM, ANQGSEA. The CDR3 is 13 amino acids. The V and J ends lost 3 bases and 7 bases respectively, with 13 bases between them. The CDR3 protein is CSVDRGPGNEQFF. DNA of the CDR3: TGCAGCGTTGACAGGGGTCCGGGGAATGAGCAGTTCTTC.